What follows is one T cell receptor (beta chain) and its context. Its antigen remains unidentified. This specimen comes from a study of T cell repertoires in cytomegalovirus infection. Broader study findings: Identification of carriers of CMV plus the relevant HLA was achieved through cumulative public TCR beta family frequency.

CDR1 is MNHEY and CDR2 is SMNVEV in the germline V gene (reference sequence). The CDR3 sequence is 14 residues long. V was pared by 7 bases and J by 6 bases, with 18 bases between. One entry per CDR3 protein results from TCRdb running MiXCR on the reads. The table lists approximately 320,000 distinct CDR3 sequences, 9.5% of them singletons. This receptor was taken from a human donor in good health (CMV status not recorded). Some clones in this sample may be carry-over from other donors' samples. J is TRBJ1-2 and V is TRBV27, with D possibly being TRBD1 (6 bases). Sequencing input: PBMCs. The CDR3: CASTHTGPGNGYTF. The CDR3 DNA sequence: TGTGCCAGCACTCATACAGGGCCGGGAAATGGCTACACCTTC.